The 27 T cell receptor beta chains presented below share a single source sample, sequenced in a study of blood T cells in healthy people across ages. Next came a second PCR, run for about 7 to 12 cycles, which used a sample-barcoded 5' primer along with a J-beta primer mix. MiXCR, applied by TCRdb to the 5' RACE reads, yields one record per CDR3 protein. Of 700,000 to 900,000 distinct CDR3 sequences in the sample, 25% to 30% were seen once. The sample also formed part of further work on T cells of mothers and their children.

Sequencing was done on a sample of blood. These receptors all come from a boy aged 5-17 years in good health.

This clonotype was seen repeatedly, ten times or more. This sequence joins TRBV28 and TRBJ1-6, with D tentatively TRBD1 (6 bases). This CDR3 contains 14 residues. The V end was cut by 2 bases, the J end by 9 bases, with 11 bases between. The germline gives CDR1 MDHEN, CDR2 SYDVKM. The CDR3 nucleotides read TGTGCCAGCAGTTTAAGGGGGACGGGTTCACCCCTCCACTTT. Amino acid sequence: CASSLRGTGSPLHF.

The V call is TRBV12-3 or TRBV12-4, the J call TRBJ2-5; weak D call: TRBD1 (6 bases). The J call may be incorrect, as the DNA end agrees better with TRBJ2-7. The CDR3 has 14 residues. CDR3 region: CASSSLGDTNEQYF. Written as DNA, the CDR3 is TGTGCCAGCAGCTCCTTGGGGGACACAAACGAGCAGTACTTC.

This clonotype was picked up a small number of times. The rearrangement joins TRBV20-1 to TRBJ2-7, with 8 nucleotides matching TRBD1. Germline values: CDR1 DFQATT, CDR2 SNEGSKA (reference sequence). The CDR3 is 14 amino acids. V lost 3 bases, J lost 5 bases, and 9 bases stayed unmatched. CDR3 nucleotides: TGCAGTGCTAGGACTGACAGGGGCTACGACGAGCAGTACTTC. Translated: CSARTDRGYDEQYF.

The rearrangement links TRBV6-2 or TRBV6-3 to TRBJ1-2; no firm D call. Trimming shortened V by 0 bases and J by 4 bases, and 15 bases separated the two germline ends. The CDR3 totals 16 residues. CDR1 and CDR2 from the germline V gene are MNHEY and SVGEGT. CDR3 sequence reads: CASSYSIGASGYGYTF. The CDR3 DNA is TGTGCCAGCAGTTACTCGATTGGAGCTAGTGGCTATGGCTACACCTTC.

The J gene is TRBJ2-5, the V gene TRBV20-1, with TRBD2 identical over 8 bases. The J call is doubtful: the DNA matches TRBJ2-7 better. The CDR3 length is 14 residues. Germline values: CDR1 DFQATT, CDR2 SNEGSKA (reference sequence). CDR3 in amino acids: CSARLAGGTYEQYF. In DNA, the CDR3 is TGCAGTGCTAGACTGGCGGGGGGCACCTACGAGCAGTACTTC.

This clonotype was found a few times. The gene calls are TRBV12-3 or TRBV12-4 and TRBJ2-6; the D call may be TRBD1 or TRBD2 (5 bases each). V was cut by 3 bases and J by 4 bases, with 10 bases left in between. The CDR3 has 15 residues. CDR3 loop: CASSLVGTGANVLTF. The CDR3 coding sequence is TGTGCCAGCAGTTTGGTTGGGACCGGGGCCAACGTCCTGACTTTC.

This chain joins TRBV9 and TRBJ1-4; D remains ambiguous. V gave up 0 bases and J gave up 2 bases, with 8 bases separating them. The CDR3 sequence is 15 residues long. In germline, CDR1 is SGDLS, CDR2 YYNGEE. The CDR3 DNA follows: TGTGCCAGCAGCGTAGGGGATTTGACTAATGAAAAACTGTTTTTT. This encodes CASSVGDLTNEKLFF.

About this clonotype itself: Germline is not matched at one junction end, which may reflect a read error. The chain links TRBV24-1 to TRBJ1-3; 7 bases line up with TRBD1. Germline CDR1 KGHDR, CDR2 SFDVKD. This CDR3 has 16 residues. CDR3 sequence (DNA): TGTGCCACCAGTCCAAGACAGGGTGGCTCTGGAAGCACCATATATTTT. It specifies CATSPRQGGSGSTIYF.

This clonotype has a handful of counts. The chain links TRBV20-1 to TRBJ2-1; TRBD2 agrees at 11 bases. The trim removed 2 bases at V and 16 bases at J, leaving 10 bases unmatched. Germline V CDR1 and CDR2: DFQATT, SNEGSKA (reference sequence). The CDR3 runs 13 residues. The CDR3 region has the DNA TGCAGTGCTAGACCTCCTAGCGGGGGGCCCCTATTCTTC. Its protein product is CSARPPSGGPLFF.

CDR3 in DNA: TGTGCCAGCAGTGAGAATAGGCCCATCGGGACCTTGAACACTGAAGCTTTCTTT. The encoded protein is CASSENRPIGTLNTEAFF. This chain joins TRBV2 and TRBJ1-1; maybe TRBD1 (5 bases). Germline CDR1 is SNHLY and CDR2 is FYNNEI. V was pared by 3 bases and J by 0 bases, with 20 bases between. The CDR3 is 18 amino acids.

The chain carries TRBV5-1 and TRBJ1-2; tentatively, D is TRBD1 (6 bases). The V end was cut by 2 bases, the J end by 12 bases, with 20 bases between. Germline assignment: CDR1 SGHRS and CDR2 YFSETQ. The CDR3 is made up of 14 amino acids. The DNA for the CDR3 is TGCGCCAGCAGCTTTGACCGAACGGGACAAGGCGACACCTTC. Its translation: CASSFDRTGQGDTF.

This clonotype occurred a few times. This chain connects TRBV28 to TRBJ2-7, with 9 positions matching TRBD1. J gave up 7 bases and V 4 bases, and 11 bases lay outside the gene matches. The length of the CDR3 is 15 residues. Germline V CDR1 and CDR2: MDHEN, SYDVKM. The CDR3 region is CASSSSGTGSKEQYF. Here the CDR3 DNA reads TGTGCCAGCAGTTCGTCCGGGACAGGGAGTAAAGAGCAGTACTTC.

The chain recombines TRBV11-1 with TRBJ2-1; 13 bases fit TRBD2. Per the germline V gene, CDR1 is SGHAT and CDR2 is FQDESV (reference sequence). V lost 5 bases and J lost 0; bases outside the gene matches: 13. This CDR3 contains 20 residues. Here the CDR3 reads CASSPRSGLAGPRSYNEQFF. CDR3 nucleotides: TGTGCCAGCAGCCCTCGGTCGGGACTAGCGGGGCCCCGCTCCTACAATGAGCAGTTCTTC.

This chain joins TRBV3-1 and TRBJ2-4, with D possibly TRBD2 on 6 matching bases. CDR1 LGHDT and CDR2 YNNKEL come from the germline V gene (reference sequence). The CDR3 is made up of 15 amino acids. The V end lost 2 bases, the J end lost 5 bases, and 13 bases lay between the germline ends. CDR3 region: CASSQIRGMENIQYF. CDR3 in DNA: TGTGCCAGCAGCCAAATCCGGGGGATGGAAAACATTCAGTACTTC.

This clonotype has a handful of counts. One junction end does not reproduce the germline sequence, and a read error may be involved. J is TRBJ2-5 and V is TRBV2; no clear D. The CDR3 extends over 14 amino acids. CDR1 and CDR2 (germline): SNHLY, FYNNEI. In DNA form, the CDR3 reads TGTGCCAGCAGTGAAAGAGCGCCGGCGGAGACTCAGTACTTC. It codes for CASSERAPAETQYF.

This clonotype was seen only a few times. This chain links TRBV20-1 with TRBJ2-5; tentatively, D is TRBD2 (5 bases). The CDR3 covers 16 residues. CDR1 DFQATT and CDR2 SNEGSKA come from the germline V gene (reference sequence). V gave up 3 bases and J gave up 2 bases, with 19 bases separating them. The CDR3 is CSASNGVTDWQETQYF. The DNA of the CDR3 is TGCAGTGCTAGTAACGGGGTCACAGACTGGCAAGAGACCCAGTACTTC.

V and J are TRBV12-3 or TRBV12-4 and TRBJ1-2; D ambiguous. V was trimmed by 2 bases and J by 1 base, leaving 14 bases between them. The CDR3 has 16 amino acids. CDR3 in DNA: TGTGCCAGCAGTTTAAGGTCAGGACTTTATAACTATGGCTACACCTTC. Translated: CASSLRSGLYNYGYTF.

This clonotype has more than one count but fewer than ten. CDR3 sequence reads: CASTDRGSYNEQFF. Here the CDR3 DNA reads TGTGCCAGCACCGACAGGGGGTCCTACAATGAGCAGTTCTTC. The chain combines TRBV2 with TRBJ2-1; TRBD1 aligns across 9 bases. The CDR3 has 14 amino acids. CDR1 and CDR2 from the germline V gene are SNHLY and FYNNEI. Losses at the gene ends were 7 bases for V and 1 base for J; bases not matched to a gene: 2.

The CDR3 DNA reads as TGCAGTGCTAGTCAACTGACAGGCAGGGTCGAGACCCAGTACTTC. Protein: CSASQLTGRVETQYF. The J gene is TRBJ2-5, the V gene TRBV20-1; D might be TRBD1 (6 bases). V was trimmed by 3 bases and J by 5 bases, leaving 19 bases between them. Looked up from germline, CDR1 is DFQATT and CDR2 is SNEGSKA (reference sequence). This CDR3 has 15 residues.

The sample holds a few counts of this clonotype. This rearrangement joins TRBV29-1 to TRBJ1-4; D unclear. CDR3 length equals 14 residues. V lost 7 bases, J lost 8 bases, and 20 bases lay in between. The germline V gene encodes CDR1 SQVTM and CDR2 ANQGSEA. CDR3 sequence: CSADGEAGEEKLFF. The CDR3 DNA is TGCAGCGCTGACGGGGAGGCCGGAGAGGAAAAACTGTTTTTT.

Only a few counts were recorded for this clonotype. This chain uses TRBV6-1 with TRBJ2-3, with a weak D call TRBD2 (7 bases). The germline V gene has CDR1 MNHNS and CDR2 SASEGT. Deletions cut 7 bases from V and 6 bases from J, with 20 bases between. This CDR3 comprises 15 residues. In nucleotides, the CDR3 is TGTGCCAGCATGTGGGGGGGCCTGGTGTTGGATACGCAGTATTTT. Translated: CASMWGGLVLDTQYF.

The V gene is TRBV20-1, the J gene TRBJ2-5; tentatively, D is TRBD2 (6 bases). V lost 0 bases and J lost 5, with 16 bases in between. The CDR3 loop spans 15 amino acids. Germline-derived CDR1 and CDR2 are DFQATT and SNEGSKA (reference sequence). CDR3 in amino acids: CSAREGGSSSETQYF. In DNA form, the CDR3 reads TGCAGTGCTAGAGAGGGAGGATCGAGTTCGGAGACCCAGTACTTC.

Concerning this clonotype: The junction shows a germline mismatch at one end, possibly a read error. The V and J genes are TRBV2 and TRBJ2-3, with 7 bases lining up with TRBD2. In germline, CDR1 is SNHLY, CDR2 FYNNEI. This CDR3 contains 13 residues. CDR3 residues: CASGAGSRDTQYF. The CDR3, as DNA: TGTGCCAGCGGAGCGGGGAGTCGAGATACGCAATATTTT.

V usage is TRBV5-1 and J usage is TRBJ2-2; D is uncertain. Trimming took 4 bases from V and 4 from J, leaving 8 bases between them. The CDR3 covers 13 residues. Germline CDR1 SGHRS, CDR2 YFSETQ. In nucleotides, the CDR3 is TGCGCCAGCAGCGCCAGGATCACCGGGGAGCTGTTTTTT. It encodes CASSARITGELFF.

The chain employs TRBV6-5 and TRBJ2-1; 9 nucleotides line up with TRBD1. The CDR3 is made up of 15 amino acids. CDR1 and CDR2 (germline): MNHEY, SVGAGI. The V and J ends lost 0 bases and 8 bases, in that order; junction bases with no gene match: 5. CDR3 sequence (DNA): TGTGCCAGCAGTTACTCAAGGACAGGGGTTTATGAGCAGTTCTTC. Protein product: CASSYSRTGVYEQFF.

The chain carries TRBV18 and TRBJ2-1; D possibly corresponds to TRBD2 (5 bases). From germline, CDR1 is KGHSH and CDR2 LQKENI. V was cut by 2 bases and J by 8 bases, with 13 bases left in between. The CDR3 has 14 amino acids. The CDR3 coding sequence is TGTGCCAGCTCACCAGGAGGACGGTGGGATGAGCAGTTCTTC. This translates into CASSPGGRWDEQFF. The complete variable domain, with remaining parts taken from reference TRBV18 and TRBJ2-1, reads NAGVMQNPRHLVRRRGQEARLRCSPMKGHSHVYWYRQLPEEGLKFMVYLQKENIIDESGMPKERFSAEFPKEGPSILRIQQVVRGDSAAYFCASSPGGRWDEQFFGPGTRLTVL.

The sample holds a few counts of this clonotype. The CDR3 protein is CASSLAREGKYEQYF. The CDR3 nucleotides are TGCGCCAGCAGCTTGGCGAGGGAGGGCAAGTACGAGCAGTACTTC. The chain links TRBV5-1 to TRBJ2-7, with 7 bases matching TRBD2. The CDR3 is 15 amino acids. V shed 0 bases and J 4 bases; nucleotides not matched to a gene: 7. Germline CDR1 reads SGHRS; CDR2 reads YFSETQ.